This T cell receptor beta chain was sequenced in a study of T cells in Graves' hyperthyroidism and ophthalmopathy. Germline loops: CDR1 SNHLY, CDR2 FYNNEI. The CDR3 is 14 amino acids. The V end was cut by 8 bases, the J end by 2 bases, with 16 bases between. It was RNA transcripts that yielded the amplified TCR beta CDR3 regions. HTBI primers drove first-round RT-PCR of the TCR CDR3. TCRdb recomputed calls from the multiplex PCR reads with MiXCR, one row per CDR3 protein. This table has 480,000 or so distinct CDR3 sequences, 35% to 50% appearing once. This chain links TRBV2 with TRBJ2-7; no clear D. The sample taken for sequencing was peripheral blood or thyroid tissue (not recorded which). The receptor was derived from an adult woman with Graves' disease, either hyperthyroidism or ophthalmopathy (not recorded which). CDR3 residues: CASHSPNSPYEQYF. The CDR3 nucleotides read TGTGCCAGCCATTCTCCAAACAGTCCCTACGAGCAGTACTTC.